This T cell receptor (beta chain) was sequenced for a study of cytomegalovirus exposure and HLA in healthy donors. Study as a whole: A preliminary data release comprised approximately 85 million unique TCRs obtained from HLA-typed donors. About 84% of roughly 400 genotyped donors fell in the Caucasian-associated ancestry cluster.

V was clipped by 2 bases and J by 7 bases; unmatched bases: 14. The CDR3 covers 16 residues. Germline loops: CDR1 SGHDN, CDR2 FVKESK. As for this clone: The antigen is not known.

Researchers ran the PCR with 60 Vbeta and 13 Jbeta primers. TCRdb's table, derived via immunoSEQ multiplex PCR, lists solely in-frame clones and lacks some. The sample lists about 110,000 clones; about 83% were seen once. Study conclusions and caveats: Some public TCRs appeared in many individuals, while most sequences were rare.

This receptor was identified in a female donor in good health and CMV-seropositive. The rearrangement joins TRBV14 to TRBJ2-7, with TRBD1 identical over 7 bases. The sequenced sample was PBMCs. The CDR3 DNA reads TGTGCCAGCAGCCAAAGACCGTCGACAGGGAAGGTTGAGCAGTACTTC. Translated, it gives CASSQRPSTGKVEQYF.